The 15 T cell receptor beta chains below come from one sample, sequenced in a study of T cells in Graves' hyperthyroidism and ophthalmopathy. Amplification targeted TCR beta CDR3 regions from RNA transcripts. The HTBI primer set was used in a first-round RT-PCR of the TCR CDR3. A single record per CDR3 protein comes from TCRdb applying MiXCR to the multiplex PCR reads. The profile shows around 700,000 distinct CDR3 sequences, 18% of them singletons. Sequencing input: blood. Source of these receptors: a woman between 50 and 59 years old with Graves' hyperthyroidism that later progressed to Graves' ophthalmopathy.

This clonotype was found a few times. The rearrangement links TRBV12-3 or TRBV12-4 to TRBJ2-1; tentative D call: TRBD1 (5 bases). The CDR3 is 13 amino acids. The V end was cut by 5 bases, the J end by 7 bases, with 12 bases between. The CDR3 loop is CASSLNRWNEQFF. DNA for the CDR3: TGTGCCAGCAGTCTCAACAGGTGGAATGAGCAGTTCTTC.

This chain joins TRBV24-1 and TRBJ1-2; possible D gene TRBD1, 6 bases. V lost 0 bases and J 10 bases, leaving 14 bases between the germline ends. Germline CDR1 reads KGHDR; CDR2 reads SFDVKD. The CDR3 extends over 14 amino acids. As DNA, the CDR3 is TGTGCCACCAGTGATTTGCGGTCAGGGGCCGACTACACCTTC. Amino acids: CATSDLRSGADYTF.

The CDR3 region is CSASFGGGTNEKLFF. The CDR3 coding sequence is TGCAGTGCTAGTTTCGGGGGCGGAACTAATGAAAAACTGTTTTTT. The rearrangement links TRBV20-1 to TRBJ1-4, with a tentative D call TRBD1 (6 bases). The CDR3 extends over 15 amino acids. V lost 3 bases, J lost 1 base, and 12 bases lay in between. CDR1 and CDR2 from the germline V gene are DFQATT and SNEGSKA (reference sequence).

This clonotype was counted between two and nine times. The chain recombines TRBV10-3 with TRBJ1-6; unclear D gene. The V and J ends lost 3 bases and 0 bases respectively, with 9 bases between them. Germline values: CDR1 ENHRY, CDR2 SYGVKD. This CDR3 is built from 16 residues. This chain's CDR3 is CAISDGLLSYNSPLHF. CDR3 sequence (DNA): TGTGCCATCAGTGATGGTCTGCTCTCCTATAATTCACCCCTCCACTTT.

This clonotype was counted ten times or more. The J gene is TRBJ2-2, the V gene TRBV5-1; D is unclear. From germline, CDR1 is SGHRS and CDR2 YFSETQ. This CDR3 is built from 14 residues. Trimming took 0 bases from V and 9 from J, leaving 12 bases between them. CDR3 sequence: CASSLAVGVRELFF. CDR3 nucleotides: TGCGCCAGCAGCTTGGCAGTTGGGGTTCGGGAGCTGTTTTTT.

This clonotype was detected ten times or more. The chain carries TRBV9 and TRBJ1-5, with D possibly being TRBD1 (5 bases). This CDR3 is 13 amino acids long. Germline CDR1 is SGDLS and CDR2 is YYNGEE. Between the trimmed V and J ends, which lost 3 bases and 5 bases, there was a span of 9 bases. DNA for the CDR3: TGTGCCAGCAGCGGGGGACGGGATCAGCCCCAGCATTTT. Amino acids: CASSGGRDQPQHF.

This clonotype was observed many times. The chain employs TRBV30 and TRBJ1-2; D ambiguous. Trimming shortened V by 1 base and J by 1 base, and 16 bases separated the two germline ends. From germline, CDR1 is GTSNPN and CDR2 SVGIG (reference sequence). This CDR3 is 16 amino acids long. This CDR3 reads CAWSGPPVTDNYGYTF. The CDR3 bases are TGTGCCTGGAGTGGACCTCCGGTCACTGATAACTATGGCTACACCTTC.

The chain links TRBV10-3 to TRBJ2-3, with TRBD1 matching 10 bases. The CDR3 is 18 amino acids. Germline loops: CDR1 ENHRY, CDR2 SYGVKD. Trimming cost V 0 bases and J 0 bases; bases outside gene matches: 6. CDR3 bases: TGTGCCATCAGTGAGTCGAGGGGACAGGGGTCTAGCACAGATACGCAGTATTTT. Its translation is CAISESRGQGSSTDTQYF.

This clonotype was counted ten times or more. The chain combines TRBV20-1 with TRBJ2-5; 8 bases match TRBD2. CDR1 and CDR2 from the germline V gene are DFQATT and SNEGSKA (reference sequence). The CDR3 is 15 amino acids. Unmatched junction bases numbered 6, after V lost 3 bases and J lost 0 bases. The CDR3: CSASQGGGNQETQYF. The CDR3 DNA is TGCAGTGCTAGTCAAGGCGGGGGGAACCAAGAGACCCAGTACTTC.

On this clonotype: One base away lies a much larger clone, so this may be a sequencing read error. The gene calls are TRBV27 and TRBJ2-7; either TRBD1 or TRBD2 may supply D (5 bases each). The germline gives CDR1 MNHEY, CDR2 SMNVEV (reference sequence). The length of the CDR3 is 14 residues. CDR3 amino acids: CACSSAGDLRKQYF. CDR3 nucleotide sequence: TGTGCCTGCAGTTCGGCCGGGGACCTACGAAAGCAGTACTTC.

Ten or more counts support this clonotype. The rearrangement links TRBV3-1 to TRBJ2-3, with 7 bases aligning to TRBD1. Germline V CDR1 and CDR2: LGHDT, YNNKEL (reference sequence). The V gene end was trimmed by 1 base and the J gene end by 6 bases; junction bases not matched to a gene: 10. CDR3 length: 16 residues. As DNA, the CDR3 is TGTGCCAGCAGCCAAGCCTACAGGGGCCCGGGGGATACGCAGTATTTT. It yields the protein CASSQAYRGPGDTQYF.

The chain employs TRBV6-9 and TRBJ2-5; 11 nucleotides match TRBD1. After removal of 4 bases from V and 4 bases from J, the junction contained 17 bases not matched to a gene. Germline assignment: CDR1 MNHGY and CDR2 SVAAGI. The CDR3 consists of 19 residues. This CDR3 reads CASSSRTGGSAGVGETQYF. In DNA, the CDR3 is TGTGCCAGCAGTTCGCGGACAGGGGGCTCAGCGGGGGTCGGAGAGACCCAGTACTTC.

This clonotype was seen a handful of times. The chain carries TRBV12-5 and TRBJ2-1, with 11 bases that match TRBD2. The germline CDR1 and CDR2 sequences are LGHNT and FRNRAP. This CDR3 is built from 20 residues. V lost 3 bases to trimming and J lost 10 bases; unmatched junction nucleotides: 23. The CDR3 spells CASGFLIQTRTSGSPGEQFF. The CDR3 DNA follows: TGTGCTAGTGGTTTTCTGATCCAGACACGGACTAGCGGGTCCCCTGGGGAGCAGTTCTTC.

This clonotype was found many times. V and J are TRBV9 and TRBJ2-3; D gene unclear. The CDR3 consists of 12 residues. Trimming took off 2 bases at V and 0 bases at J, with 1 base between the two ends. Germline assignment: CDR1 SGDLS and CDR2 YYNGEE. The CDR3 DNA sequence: TGTGCCAGCAGCGTTAGCACAGATACGCAGTATTTT. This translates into CASSVSTDTQYF.

Here the CDR3 DNA reads TGCGCCAGCAGGGACACGGCCAATGAGCAGTTCTTC. This translates into CASRDTANEQFF. This sequence joins TRBV5-1 and TRBJ2-1; D is perhaps TRBD1 (5 bases). This CDR3 spans 12 amino acids. Trimming took 5 bases from V and 6 from J, leaving 9 bases between them. CDR1 and CDR2 from the germline V gene are SGHRS and YFSETQ.